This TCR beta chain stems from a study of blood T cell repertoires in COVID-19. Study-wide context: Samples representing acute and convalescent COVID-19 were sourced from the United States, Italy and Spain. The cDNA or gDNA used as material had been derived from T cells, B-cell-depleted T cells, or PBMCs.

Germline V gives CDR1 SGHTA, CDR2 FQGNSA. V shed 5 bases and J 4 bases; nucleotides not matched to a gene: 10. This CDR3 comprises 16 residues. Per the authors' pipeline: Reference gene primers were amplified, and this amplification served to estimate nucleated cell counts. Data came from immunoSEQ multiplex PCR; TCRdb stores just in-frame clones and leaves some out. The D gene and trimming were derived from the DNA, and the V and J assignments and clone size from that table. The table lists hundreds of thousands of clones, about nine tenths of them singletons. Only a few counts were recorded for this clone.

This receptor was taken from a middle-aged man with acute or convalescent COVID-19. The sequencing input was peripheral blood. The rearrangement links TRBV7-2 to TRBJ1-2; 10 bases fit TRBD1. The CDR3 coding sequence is TGTGCCAGCAGCCCCGCGACAGGGGGCACCCTCTATGGCTACACCTTC. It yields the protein CASSPATGGTLYGYTF.